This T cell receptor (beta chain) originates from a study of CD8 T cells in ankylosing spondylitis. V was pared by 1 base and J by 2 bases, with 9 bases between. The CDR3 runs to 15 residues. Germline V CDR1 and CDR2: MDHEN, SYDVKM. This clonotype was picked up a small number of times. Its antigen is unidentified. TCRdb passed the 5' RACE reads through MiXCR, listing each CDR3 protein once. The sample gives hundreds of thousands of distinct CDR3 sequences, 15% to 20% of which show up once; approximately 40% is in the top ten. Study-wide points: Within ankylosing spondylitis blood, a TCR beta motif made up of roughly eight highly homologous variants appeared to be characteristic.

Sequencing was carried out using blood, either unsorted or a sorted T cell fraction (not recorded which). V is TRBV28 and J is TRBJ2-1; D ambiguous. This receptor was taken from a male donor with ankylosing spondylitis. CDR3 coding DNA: TGTGCCAGCAGTTTATTGGGCGGAACCTACAATGAGCAGTTCTTC. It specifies CASSLLGGTYNEQFF.